The next 13 T cell receptor beta chains were all read from a single sample in a study of cytomegalovirus exposure and HLA in healthy donors. This table comes from immunoSEQ multiplex PCR, and its TCRdb copy is limited to in-frame clones, with some not included. The table has 200,000 to 300,000 clones, about 90% seen once. Sequencing was done on a sample of PBMCs. These receptors were collected from a woman aged 25 to 39 in good health and CMV-seronegative.

The table lists this clone with a count of one. The chain carries TRBV5-5 and TRBJ2-7; the match to TRBD2 covers 7 bases. Germline CDR1 and CDR2: SGHKS and YYEKEE (reference sequence). The CDR3 covers 15 residues. V lost 1 base, J lost 2 bases, and 6 bases stayed unmatched. The CDR3 DNA is TGTGCCAGCAGCTTGTACTCGGGAGGCGCCTACGAGCAGTACTTC. Its protein is CASSLYSGGAYEQYF.

The chain uses TRBV9 and TRBJ1-2; the D gene is possibly TRBD1 (5 bases). The germline CDR1 and CDR2 sequences are SGDLS and YYNGEE. V shed 3 bases and J shed 7 bases, with 19 bases lying between them. The CDR3 sequence is 15 residues long. The CDR3 region has the DNA TGTGCCAGCAGCGCCCACAGGCAGAGACTAGCTGGCTACACCTTC. Translated, it gives CASSAHRQRLAGYTF. Combining the CDR3 with reference TRBV9 and TRBJ1-2 gives the whole variable domain DSGVTQTPKHLITATGQRVTLRCSPRSGDLSVYWYQQSLDQGLQFLIQYYNGEERAKGNILERFSAQQFPDLHSELNLSSLELGDSALYFCASSAHRQRLAGYTFGSGTRLTVV.

This clone was counted a single time. The gene calls are TRBV9 and TRBJ2-1; perhaps TRBD1 as D (6 bases). The germline V gene encodes CDR1 SGDLS and CDR2 YYNGEE. The V end lost 4 bases, the J end lost 5 bases, and 16 bases lay between the germline ends. CDR3 length equals 15 residues. The CDR3 sequence: CASSPRGLENNEQFF. The CDR3 DNA is TGTGCCAGCAGCCCCAGGGGCCTAGAGAACAATGAGCAGTTCTTC. The full variable domain, its missing parts supplied by reference TRBV9 and TRBJ2-1, is DSGVTQTPKHLITATGQRVTLRCSPRSGDLSVYWYQQSLDQGLQFLIQYYNGEERAKGNILERFSAQQFPDLHSELNLSSLELGDSALYFCASSPRGLENNEQFFGPGTRLTVL.

CDR3 DNA sequence: TGTGCCAGCAGCAAAACTAGCGGCTCCTACAATGAGCAGTTCTTC. It encodes CASSKTSGSYNEQFF. This chain links TRBV27 with TRBJ2-1; 8 bases align to TRBD2. Germline V gene sequence: CDR1 MNHEY, CDR2 SMNVEV (reference sequence). The CDR3 totals 15 residues. The V segment lost 6 bases and the J segment 0 bases; nucleotides outside the gene matches: 4.

The chain is built from TRBV27 and TRBJ2-7; D remains ambiguous. V was pared by 4 bases and J by 0 bases, with 10 bases between. Germline V lookup: CDR1 MNHEY, CDR2 SMNVEV (reference sequence). The CDR3 totals 14 residues. The CDR3 bases are TGTGCCAGCAGTTCTGGGTCGTTCTCCTACGAGCAGTACTTC. Encoded protein: CASSSGSFSYEQYF.

The chain recombines TRBV6-6 with TRBJ2-3; 9 bases map to TRBD2. The CDR3 extends over 16 amino acids. The V segment lost 2 bases and the J segment 2 bases; nucleotides outside the gene matches: 5. Germline values: CDR1 MNHNY, CDR2 SVGAGI (reference sequence). CDR3 amino acids: CASSYGLAGNTDTQYF. DNA for the CDR3: TGTGCCAGCAGTTACGGGCTAGCGGGGAACACAGATACGCAGTATTTT.

This chain joins TRBV19 and TRBJ2-7; possible D gene TRBD2, 6 bases. Germline CDR1 reads LNHDA; CDR2 reads SQIVND (reference sequence). The CDR3 is 13 amino acids. Trimming shortened V by 4 bases and J by 0 bases, and 7 bases separated the two germline ends. The CDR3, as DNA: TGTGCCAGTAGTAGCGGGACCTCCTACGAGCAGTACTTC. Residues: CASSSGTSYEQYF.

V is TRBV7-2 and J is TRBJ2-3; D could derive from TRBD1 or TRBD2 (5 bases each). The CDR3 sequence is 16 residues long. The V end lost 0 bases, the J end lost 5 bases, and 15 bases lay between the germline ends. Germline CDR1 and CDR2: SGHTA and FQGNSA. The CDR3 region is CASSLAGGGWGDTQYF. In nucleotides, the CDR3 is TGTGCCAGCAGCTTAGCTGGGGGTGGGTGGGGAGATACGCAGTATTTT.

The chain couples TRBV28 to TRBJ2-7, with TRBD2 as a possible D gene (5 bases). Trimming shortened V by 6 bases and J by 6 bases, and 15 bases separated the two germline ends. Germline-derived CDR1 and CDR2 are MDHEN and SYDVKM. CDR3 size: 13 residues. The CDR3 reads CASRNGVSAEQYF. CDR3 bases: TGTGCCAGCAGAAATGGGGTTAGCGCCGAGCAGTACTTC.

The chain recombines TRBV29-1 with TRBJ2-7; 8 nucleotides line up with TRBD1. Germline-derived CDR1 and CDR2 are SQVTM and ANQGSEA. This CDR3 contains 13 residues. With 4 bases clipped from V and 0 bases from J, the junction kept 2 bases outside the gene matches. The CDR3 nucleotides read TGCAGCGTTGGGACAGGGCGCTCCTACGAGCAGTACTTC. Protein sequence: CSVGTGRSYEQYF.

Only one count was recorded for this clone. The rearrangement joins TRBV19 to TRBJ2-2; D is unclear. V was cut by 7 bases and J by 0 bases, with 12 bases left in between. The CDR3 runs 15 residues. Looked up from germline, CDR1 is LNHDA and CDR2 is SQIVND (reference sequence). CDR3 bases: TGTGCCAGTAAGGGATTTATCGCGAACACCGGGGAGCTGTTTTTT. Translated, it gives CASKGFIANTGELFF.

The J gene is TRBJ2-3, the V gene TRBV7-9; D possibly uses TRBD1 or TRBD2 (5 bases each). The CDR3 covers 14 residues. Trimming stripped 1 base from V and 6 bases from J, with 11 bases between. Germline CDR1 is SEHNR and CDR2 is FQNEAQ (reference sequence). The DNA for the CDR3 is TGTGCCAGCAGCTTAGGTGGGGGAGCGGATACGCAGTATTTT. Protein: CASSLGGGADTQYF. The full variable domain, in which reference TRBV7-9 and TRBJ2-3 provide the parts outside the CDR3, is DTGVSQNPRHKITKRGQNVTFRCDPISEHNRLYWYRQTLGQGPEFLTYFQNEAQLEKSRLLSDRFSAERPKGSFSTLEIQRTEQGDSAMYLCASSLGGGADTQYFGPGTRLTVL.

J is TRBJ1-1 and V is TRBV7-9; 9 bases align to TRBD1. Trimming at V came to 0 bases and at J to 6 bases, leaving 5 bases not matched to a gene. CDR1 SEHNR and CDR2 FQNEAQ come from the germline V gene (reference sequence). The CDR3 spans 15 residues. CDR3 bases: TGTGCCAGCAGCTTAGCAACAGGGGGCGAAGCTGAAGCTTTCTTT. Protein sequence: CASSLATGGEAEAFF.